Below, 12 T cell receptor beta chains from the same sample are listed, as sequenced in a study of blood T cells in healthy people across ages. Alongside a J-beta primer mix, a sample-barcoded 5' primer served in a second PCR lasting roughly 6 to 11 cycles. One entry per CDR3 protein results from TCRdb running MiXCR on the 5' RACE reads. The data show about a million distinct CDR3 sequences, 30% to 40% seen once. Sample: blood. The receptor source for this set is a man aged 18 to 35 in good health.

The CDR3 protein is CASGFLQGETQYF. CDR3 bases: TGTGCCAGCGGATTTCTACAGGGCGAGACCCAGTACTTC. This sequence joins TRBV27 and TRBJ2-5; D is perhaps TRBD1 (6 bases). The V end was cut by 8 bases, the J end by 5 bases, with 15 bases between. The CDR3 runs to 13 residues. The germline CDR1 and CDR2 sequences are MNHEY and SMNVEV (reference sequence).

This chain links TRBV6-5 with TRBJ1-2; a weak D match, TRBD1 (6 bases). V was shortened by 5 bases and J by 4 bases, with 17 bases between the two germline ends. There are 15 residues in the CDR3. In germline, CDR1 is MNHEY, CDR2 SVGAGI. This CDR3 is CASSTPTGVGYGYTF. CDR3 DNA sequence: TGTGCCAGCAGTACCCCGACAGGAGTCGGCTATGGCTACACCTTC.

The table lists this clonotype with a few counts. The chain is built from TRBV14 and TRBJ2-7; perhaps TRBD1 as D (6 bases). The ends were cut back, 2 bases at V and 4 bases at J, with 21 bases in the middle. The CDR3 spans 17 residues. Germline assignment: CDR1 SGHDN and CDR2 FVKESK. CDR3 coding DNA: TGTGCCAGCAGCCAACAATTCAAGGGCCAGGGGAAATACGAGCAGTACTTC. This gives the protein CASSQQFKGQGKYEQYF.

The chain uses TRBV6-2 or TRBV6-3 and TRBJ1-5; unclear D gene. Germline CDR1 and CDR2: MNHEY and SVGEGT. The CDR3 is 12 amino acids. Trimming left V 7 bases short and J 1 base short, with 5 bases between. CDR3 loop: CASTESNQPQHF. The CDR3 bases are TGTGCCAGCACCGAAAGCAATCAGCCCCAGCATTTT.

This clonotype was seen a handful of times. The chain links TRBV25-1 to TRBJ2-7; D unresolved. The CDR3 contains 14 residues. CDR1 and CDR2 (germline): MGHDK, SYGVNS. V was cut by 3 bases and J by 3 bases, with 12 bases left in between. The CDR3 spells CASSDFIPGYEQYF. The CDR3 coding sequence is TGTGCCAGCAGTGATTTTATACCGGGCTACGAGCAGTACTTC.

This clonotype showed up just a few times. V and J are TRBV20-1 and TRBJ2-5; 8 nucleotides agree with TRBD1. The CDR3 is 15 residues long. From germline, CDR1 is DFQATT and CDR2 SNEGSKA (reference sequence). Trimming cost V 0 bases and J 4 bases; bases outside gene matches: 7. The CDR3 DNA reads TGCAGTGCTAGAGATCATGGACAGGGTGCAGAGACCCAGTACTTC. It specifies CSARDHGQGAETQYF.

This clonotype occurred a few times. V is TRBV5-1 and J is TRBJ2-1; D is unresolved. The CDR3 extends over 12 amino acids. The germline V gene encodes CDR1 SGHRS and CDR2 YFSETQ. Trimming took off 5 bases at V and 10 bases at J, with 13 bases between the two ends. This chain's CDR3 is CASSAGFNEQFF. In nucleotides, the CDR3 is TGCGCCAGCAGTGCCGGCTTTAACGAGCAGTTCTTC.

The gene calls are TRBV28 and TRBJ1-1; D perhaps matches TRBD1 (5 bases). Germline CDR1 is MDHEN and CDR2 is SYDVKM. The CDR3 covers 16 residues. V was clipped by 2 bases and J by 4 bases, with 17 bases between them. In nucleotides, the CDR3 is TGTGCCAGCAGTTTAGTTAGTACCAGGGTTCGCACTGAAGCTTTCTTT. Protein sequence: CASSLVSTRVRTEAFF.

As for this clonotype: At one end, the junction sequence differs from germline, possibly due to a read error. This chain links TRBV6-2 or TRBV6-3 with TRBJ1-1; D is possibly TRBD1 (5 bases). CDR1 and CDR2 from the germline V gene are MNHEY and SVGEGT. This CDR3 contains 14 residues. CDR3: CASRLGAMNTEPFF. The CDR3 DNA reads TGTGCCAGCAGACTAGGGGCAATGAACACTGAACCTTTCTTT.

The rearrangement links TRBV29-1 to TRBJ1-1, with 7 positions matching TRBD1. The trim removed 4 bases at V and 4 bases at J, leaving 3 bases unmatched. The germline V gene encodes CDR1 SQVTM and CDR2 ANQGSEA. The CDR3 is made up of 12 amino acids. DNA of the CDR3: TGCAGCGTTGCGACAGGGAGCACTGAAGCTTTCTTT. Translated: CSVATGSTEAFF. Based on the CDR3 plus reference TRBV29-1 and TRBJ1-1, the full variable domain is SAVISQKPSRDICQRGTSLTIQCQVDSQVTMMFWYRQQPGQSLTLIATANQGSEATYESGFVIDKFPISRPNLTFSTLTVSNMSPEDSSIYLCSVATGSTEAFFGQGTRLTVV.

V is TRBV5-1 and J is TRBJ2-1, with TRBD1 as a possible D gene (5 bases). The CDR3 extends over 14 amino acids. Trimming took off 4 bases at V and 2 bases at J, with 10 bases between the two ends. Germline lookup yields CDR1 SGHRS and CDR2 YFSETQ. Written as DNA, the CDR3 is TGCGCCAGCAGCGTTGGGGCGACCTACAATGAGCAGTTCTTC. Translation gives CASSVGATYNEQFF.

The sample holds many counts of this clonotype. The chain carries TRBV5-1 and TRBJ1-2, with a tentative D call TRBD1 (5 bases). Germline V gene sequence: CDR1 SGHRS, CDR2 YFSETQ. The CDR3 extends over 16 amino acids. Trimming stripped 4 bases from V and 13 bases from J, with 29 bases between. This chain's CDR3 is CASSEHGSMATPGGTF. The DNA of the CDR3 is TGCGCCAGCAGCGAGCACGGTTCTATGGCTACACCTGGGGGCACCTTC. The full variable domain, completed using reference TRBV5-1 and TRBJ1-2, is KAGVTQTPRYLIKTRGQQVTLSCSPISGHRSVSWYQQTPGQGLQFLFEYFSETQRNKGNFPGRFSGRQFSNSRSEMNVSTLELGDSALYLCASSEHGSMATPGGTFGSGTRLTVV.